These T cell receptor beta chains were read from a single sample in a study of identical twins. TCRdb processed the 5' RACE reads anew with MiXCR; each CDR3 protein has one entry. The sample lists over 250,000 distinct CDR3 sequences; 7.5% to 9.5% were seen once. In addition, the sample was reused for a study of yellow fever vaccine responses in identical twins.

The source material was CD8+ T cells sorted from blood. These receptors came from a woman younger than 35 in good health. The conserved cysteine and the conserved F or W are not part of the CDR3 here.

TRBV2	TRBJ2-3	ASSDPTGDGDTQY
TRBV15	TRBJ2-1	ATSKGLEGGNEQF
TRBV15	TRBJ1-4	ATSEDRSNEKLF
TRBV19	TRBJ2-1	ASSIQQGPYNEQF
TRBV2	TRBJ2-7	ATQAGQHEQY
TRBV20-1	TRBJ2-7	SVKGVDRVAYEQY
TRBV5-4	TRBJ2-7	ASSLWHKTYEQY
TRBV14	TRBJ2-7	ASSYLHGSFSYEQY
TRBV4-1	TRBJ1-1	ASSQVLTGNTEAF
TRBV27	TRBJ2-5	ASRPSAGGMETQY
TRBV12-3/TRBV12-4	TRBJ1-2	ASTYGGEGYGYT
TRBV6-1	TRBJ2-1	ASSEQAALLLSEQF